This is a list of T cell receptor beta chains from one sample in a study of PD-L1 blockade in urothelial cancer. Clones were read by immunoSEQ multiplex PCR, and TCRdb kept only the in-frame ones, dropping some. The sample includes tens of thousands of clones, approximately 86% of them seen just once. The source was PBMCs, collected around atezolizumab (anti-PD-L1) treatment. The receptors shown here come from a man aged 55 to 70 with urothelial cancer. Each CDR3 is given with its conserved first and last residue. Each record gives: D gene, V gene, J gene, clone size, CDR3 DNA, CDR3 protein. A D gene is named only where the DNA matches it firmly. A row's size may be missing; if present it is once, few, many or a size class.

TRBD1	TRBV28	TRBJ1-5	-	TGTGCCAGCAGGCATACAGGGGGCAGTCAGCCCCAGCATTTT	CASRHTGGSQPQHF
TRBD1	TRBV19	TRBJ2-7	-	TGTGCCAGTAGCACCGGGACAGGCCTCTACGAGCAGTACTTC	CASSTGTGLYEQYF
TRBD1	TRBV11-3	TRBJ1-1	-	TGTGCCAGCAGTTTGGACAGGGGGCCGCAGGGTTTCTTT	CASSLDRGPQGFF
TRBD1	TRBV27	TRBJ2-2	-	TGTGCCAGCAGTTTGCAGGGGGCAGACACCGGGGAGCTGTTTTTT	CASSLQGADTGELFF
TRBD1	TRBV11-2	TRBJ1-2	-	TGTGCCAGCAGCTTCCGGGACAGGGGGCTAGGCTACACCTTC	CASSFRDRGLGYTF
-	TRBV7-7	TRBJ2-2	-	TGTGCTAGCAGCTTACGGGGACACGGGGAGCTGTTTTTT	CASSLRGHGELFF
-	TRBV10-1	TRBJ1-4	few	TGCGCCAGCAGTGAGTCGGTCGGTGGTGAAAAACTGTTTTTT	CASSESVGGEKLFF
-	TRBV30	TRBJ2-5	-	TGTGCCTGGTCCAAGCCTGCTGAGACCCAGTACTTC	CAWSKPAETQYF
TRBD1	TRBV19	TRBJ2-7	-	TGTGCCAGTAGTTCGTCCGGGACAGGGGATTTCGAGCAGTACTTC	CASSSSGTGDFEQYF
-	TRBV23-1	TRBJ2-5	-	TGCGCCGGGCTCGGCGGACAGAAGAAAGAGACCCAGTACTTC	CAGLGGQKKETQYF
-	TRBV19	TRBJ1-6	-	TGTGCCAGTAGTATCAGGGACTATAATTCACCCCTCCACTTT	CASSIRDYNSPLHF
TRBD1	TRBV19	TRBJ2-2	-	TGTGCCAGTAGTCCGAGGACAGGGGGCGCGATCTTTACCGGGGAGCTGTTTTTT	CASSPRTGGAIFTGELFF
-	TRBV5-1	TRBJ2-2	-	TGCGCCAGCAGACCGACAGACCGGGCGAACACCGGGGAGCTGTTTTTT	CASRPTDRANTGELFF
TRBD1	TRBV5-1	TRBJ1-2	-	TGCGCCAGCAGCTTGACCTCCGGGACAGGGGGAGGCTACACCTTC	CASSLTSGTGGGYTF
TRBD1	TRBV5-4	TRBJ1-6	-	TGTGCCAGCAGCTTGGTGGCAGGGGGCAGGTCACCCCTCCACTTT	CASSLVAGGRSPLHF
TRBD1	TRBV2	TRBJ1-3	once	TGTGCCAGCAGTTATATTCTCGGGACAGGGGGTGGAAACACCATATATTTT	CASSYILGTGGGNTIYF
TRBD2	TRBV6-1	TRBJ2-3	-	TGTGCCAGCAGTTATAGCGGGGATACGCAGTATTTT	CASSYSGDTQYF
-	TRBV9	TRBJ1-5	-	TGTGCCAGCAGCGTAGACGACTATAGCAATCAGCCCCAGCATTTT	CASSVDDYSNQPQHF